Shown below are 10 T cell receptor beta chains from a single sample sequenced in a study of blood T cell repertoires in COVID-19. Assay used: immunoSEQ multiplex PCR; TCRdb lists only in-frame clones, some missing. The data show 130,000 to 150,000 clones, roughly 89% seen once. What was sequenced was peripheral blood. The receptors originated from a woman in her forties or fifties with active or convalescent COVID-19.

The chain joins TRBV28 to TRBJ1-5, with D hard to call. V was cut by 3 bases and J by 7 bases, with 13 bases left in between. Germline loops: CDR1 MDHEN, CDR2 SYDVKM. The CDR3 spans 14 residues. The CDR3 DNA reads as TGTGCCAGCAGTTTTTTCTCGTTATCCCAGCCCCAGCATTTT. Translating gives CASSFFSLSQPQHF.

The rearrangement joins TRBV5-4 to TRBJ2-3; 10 positions agree with TRBD1. The CDR3 runs to 18 residues. Losses at the gene ends were 5 bases for V and 0 bases for J; bases not matched to a gene: 12. Germline values: CDR1 SGHNT, CDR2 YYREEE (reference sequence). The CDR3 DNA sequence: TGTGCCAGCAGGAGCGGGACAGGGGTACTATCTAGCACAGATACGCAGTATTTT. Encoded protein: CASRSGTGVLSSTDTQYF.

The chain links TRBV20-1 to TRBJ1-5; maybe TRBD1 (5 bases). The germline V and J ends were trimmed by 3 bases and 6 bases, with 12 bases remaining between them. The CDR3 extends over 13 amino acids. The germline CDR1 and CDR2 sequences are DFQATT and SNEGSKA (reference sequence). The CDR3 is CSASSGNFQPQHF. DNA for the CDR3: TGCAGTGCTAGTTCAGGGAACTTTCAGCCCCAGCATTTT.

The CDR3 region is CASTTGGLNTGELFF. In DNA, the CDR3 is TGTGCCAGCACTACCGGGGGGTTGAACACCGGGGAGCTGTTTTTT. The V call is TRBV7-3, the J call TRBJ2-2, with TRBD2 identical over 7 bases. With 7 bases clipped from V and 1 base from J, the junction kept 6 bases outside the gene matches. The CDR3 has 15 residues. CDR1 is SGHTA and CDR2 is FQGTGA in the germline V gene.

The gene calls are TRBV20-1 and TRBJ1-6, with TRBD1 as a possible D gene (5 bases). Germline assignment: CDR1 DFQATT and CDR2 SNEGSKA (reference sequence). The CDR3 spans 16 residues. V was pared by 3 bases and J by 8 bases, with 20 bases between. CDR3 amino acids: CSASQIGGIKDSPLHF. The DNA for the CDR3 is TGCAGTGCTAGTCAGATCGGGGGTATTAAGGATTCACCCCTCCACTTT.

This clone was detected a few times. A junction boundary mismatches the germline segment, possibly from a read error. The CDR3 DNA reads TGTGCCAGCAGGTTGGGACAGCATAGCAATCAGCCCCAGCATTTT. It specifies CASRLGQHSNQPQHF. The V call is TRBV5-8, the J call TRBJ1-5; 7 nucleotides line up with TRBD1. The CDR3 is 15 residues long. CDR1 SGHTS and CDR2 YDEGEE come from the germline V gene. Complete variable domain (other parts from reference TRBV5-8 and TRBJ1-5): EAGVTQSPTHLIKTRGQQATLRCSPISGHTSVYWYQQALGLGLQFLLWYDEGEERNRGNFPPRFSGRQFPNYSSELNVNALELEDSALYLCASRLGQHSNQPQHFGDGTRLSIL.

This chain's CDR3 is CASSYLRDSYGYTF. The DNA for the CDR3 is TGTGCCAGCAGTTACCTAAGGGACAGCTATGGCTACACCTTC. The rearrangement joins TRBV6-2 or TRBV6-3 to TRBJ1-2; 7 bases match TRBD1. The germline V gene encodes CDR1 MNHEY and CDR2 SVGEGT. The CDR3 runs 14 residues. Trimming at V came to 2 bases and at J to 4 bases, leaving 4 bases not matched to a gene.

The chain recombines TRBV5-6 with TRBJ1-4, with 7 bases aligning to TRBD1. CDR3 length: 14 residues. The J segment lost 7 bases and the V segment lost 5 bases, leaving 8 bases of the junction unmatched. CDR1 and CDR2 from the germline V gene are SGHDT and YYEEEE. This CDR3 is CASRSTGRSEKLFF. The CDR3 DNA reads TGTGCCAGCAGATCGACAGGGAGGAGTGAAAAACTGTTTTTT.

The J gene is TRBJ1-1, the V gene TRBV7-2, with a weak D call TRBD1 (5 bases). The CDR3 length is 14 residues. CDR1 and CDR2 (germline): SGHTA, FQGNSA. Trimming took 3 bases from V and 5 from J, leaving 13 bases between them. The CDR3, as DNA: TGTGCCAGCAGCTTGATGACAGAACCGACTGAAGCTTTCTTT. It is translated as CASSLMTEPTEAFF.

V gene TRBV18 combines with J gene TRBJ1-5; 8 bases line up with TRBD1. Trimming cost V 4 bases and J 7 bases; bases outside gene matches: 6. CDR3 size: 14 residues. Germline-derived CDR1 and CDR2 are KGHSH and LQKENI. The DNA for the CDR3 is TGTGCCAGCTCACGGCAGGGGGCCGGACAGCCCCAGCATTTT. Encoded protein: CASSRQGAGQPQHF.